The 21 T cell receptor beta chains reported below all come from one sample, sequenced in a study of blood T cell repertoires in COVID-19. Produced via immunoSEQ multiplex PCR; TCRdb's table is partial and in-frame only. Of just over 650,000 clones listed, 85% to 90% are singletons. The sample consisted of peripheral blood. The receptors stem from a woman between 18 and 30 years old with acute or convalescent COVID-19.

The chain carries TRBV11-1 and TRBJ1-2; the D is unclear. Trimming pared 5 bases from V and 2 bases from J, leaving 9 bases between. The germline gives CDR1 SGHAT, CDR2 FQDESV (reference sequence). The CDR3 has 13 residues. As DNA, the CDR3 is TGTGCCAGCAGCCGAACATCCAACTATGGCTACACCTTC. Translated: CASSRTSNYGYTF.

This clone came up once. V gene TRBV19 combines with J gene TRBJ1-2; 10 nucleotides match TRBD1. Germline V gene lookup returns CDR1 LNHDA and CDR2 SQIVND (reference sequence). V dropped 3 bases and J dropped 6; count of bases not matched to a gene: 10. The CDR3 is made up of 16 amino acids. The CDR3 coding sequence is TGTGCCAGTAGTATCCCTCCGACAGGGGGCGCGGATGGCTACACCTTC. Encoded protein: CASSIPPTGGADGYTF.

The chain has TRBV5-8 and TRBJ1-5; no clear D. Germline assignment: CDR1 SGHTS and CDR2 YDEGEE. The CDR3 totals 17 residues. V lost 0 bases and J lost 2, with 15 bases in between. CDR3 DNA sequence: TGTGCCAGCAGCTTGGAGCATCGTCTTGCCCGCAATCAGCCCCAGCATTTT. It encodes CASSLEHRLARNQPQHF. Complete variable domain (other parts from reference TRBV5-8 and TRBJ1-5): EAGVTQSPTHLIKTRGQQATLRCSPISGHTSVYWYQQALGLGLQFLLWYDEGEERNRGNFPPRFSGRQFPNYSSELNVNALELEDSALYLCASSLEHRLARNQPQHFGDGTRLSIL.

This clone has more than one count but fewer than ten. DNA for the CDR3: TGCGCCAGCAGCCAAGGCGGAGGGTACTACGAGCAGTACTTC. This gives the protein CASSQGGGYYEQYF. The chain has TRBV4-1 and TRBJ2-7; a possible D gene is TRBD2 (6 bases). The CDR3 runs to 14 residues. V lost 1 base to trimming and J lost 3 bases, with 10 bases between them. In germline, CDR1 is MGHRA, CDR2 YSYEKL.

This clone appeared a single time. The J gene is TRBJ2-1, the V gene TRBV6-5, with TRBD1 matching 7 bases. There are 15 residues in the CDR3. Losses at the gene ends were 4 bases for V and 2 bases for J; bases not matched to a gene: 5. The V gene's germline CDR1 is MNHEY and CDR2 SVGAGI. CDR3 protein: CASSSRDRAYNEQFF. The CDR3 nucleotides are TGTGCCAGCAGTTCCCGGGACAGAGCCTACAATGAGCAGTTCTTC.

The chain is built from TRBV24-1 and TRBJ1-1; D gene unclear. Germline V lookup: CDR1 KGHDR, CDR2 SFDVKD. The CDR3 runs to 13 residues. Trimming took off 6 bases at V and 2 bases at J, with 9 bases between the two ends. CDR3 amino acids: CATSNPTNTEAFF. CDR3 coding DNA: TGTGCCACCAGTAATCCGACAAACACTGAAGCTTTCTTT.

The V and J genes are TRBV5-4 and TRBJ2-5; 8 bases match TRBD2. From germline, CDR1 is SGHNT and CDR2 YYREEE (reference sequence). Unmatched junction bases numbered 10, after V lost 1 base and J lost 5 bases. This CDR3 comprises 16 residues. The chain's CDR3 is CASSLRVGGASETQYF. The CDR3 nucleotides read TGTGCCAGCAGCTTGCGAGTCGGGGGGGCCAGTGAGACCCAGTACTTC.

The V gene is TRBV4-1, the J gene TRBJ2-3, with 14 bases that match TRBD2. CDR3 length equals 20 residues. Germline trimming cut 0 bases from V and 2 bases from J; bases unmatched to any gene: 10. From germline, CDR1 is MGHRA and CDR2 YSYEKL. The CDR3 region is CASSQEGLAGGLIYTDTQYF. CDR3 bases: TGCGCCAGCAGCCAAGAAGGACTAGCGGGGGGCCTAATATACACAGATACGCAGTATTTT.

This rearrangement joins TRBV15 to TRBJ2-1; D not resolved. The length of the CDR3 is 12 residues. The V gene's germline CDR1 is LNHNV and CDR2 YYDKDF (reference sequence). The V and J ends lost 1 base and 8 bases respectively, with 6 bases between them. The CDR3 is CATSRASDEQFF. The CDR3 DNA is TGTGCCACCAGCAGAGCCAGTGATGAGCAGTTCTTC.

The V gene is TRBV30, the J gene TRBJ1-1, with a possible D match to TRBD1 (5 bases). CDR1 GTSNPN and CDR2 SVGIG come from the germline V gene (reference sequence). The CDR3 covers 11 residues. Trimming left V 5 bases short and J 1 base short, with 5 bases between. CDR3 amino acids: CAWDRNTEAFF. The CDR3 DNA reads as TGTGCCTGGGACAGGAACACTGAAGCTTTCTTT.

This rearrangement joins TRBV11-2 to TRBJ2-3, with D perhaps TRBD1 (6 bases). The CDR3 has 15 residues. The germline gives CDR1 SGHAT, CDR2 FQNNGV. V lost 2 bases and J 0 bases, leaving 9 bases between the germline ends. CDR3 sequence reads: CASSLTGQSTDTQYF. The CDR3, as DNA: TGTGCCAGCAGCTTAACGGGACAAAGCACAGATACGCAGTATTTT. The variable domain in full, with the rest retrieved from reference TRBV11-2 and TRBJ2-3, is EAGVAQSPRYKIIEKRQSVAFWCNPISGHATLYWYQQILGQGPKLLIQFQNNGVVDDSQLPKDRFSAERLKGVDSTLKIQPAKLEDSAVYLCASSLTGQSTDTQYFGPGTRLTVL.

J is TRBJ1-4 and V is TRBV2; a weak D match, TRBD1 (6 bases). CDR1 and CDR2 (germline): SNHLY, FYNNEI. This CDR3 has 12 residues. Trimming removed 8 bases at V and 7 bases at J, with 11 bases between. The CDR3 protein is CASRGGGEKLFF. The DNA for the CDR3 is TGTGCCAGCCGGGGAGGGGGTGAAAAACTGTTTTTT.

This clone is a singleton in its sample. CDR3 protein: CATTKSPGQGNYGYTF. The CDR3 coding sequence is TGCGCCACCACTAAAAGCCCGGGACAGGGGAACTATGGCTACACCTTC. The chain is built from TRBV5-1 and TRBJ1-2; 10 nucleotides align to TRBD1. V gave up 9 bases and J gave up 2 bases; unmatched junction bases: 13. The CDR3 sequence is 16 residues long. CDR1 SGHRS and CDR2 YFSETQ come from the germline V gene.

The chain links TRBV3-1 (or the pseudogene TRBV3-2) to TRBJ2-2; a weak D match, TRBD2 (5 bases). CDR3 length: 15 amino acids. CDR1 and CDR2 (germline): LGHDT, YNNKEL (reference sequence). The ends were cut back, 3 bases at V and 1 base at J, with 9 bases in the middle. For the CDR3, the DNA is TGTGCCAGCAGCCAGTCGGCGGGGAACACCGGGGAGCTGTTTTTT. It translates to CASSQSAGNTGELFF.

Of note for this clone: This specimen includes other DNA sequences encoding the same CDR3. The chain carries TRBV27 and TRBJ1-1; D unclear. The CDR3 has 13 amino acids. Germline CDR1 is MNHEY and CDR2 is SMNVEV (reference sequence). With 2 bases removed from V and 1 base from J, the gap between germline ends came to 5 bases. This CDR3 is CASSLAGNTEAFF. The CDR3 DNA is TGTGCCAGCAGTTTAGCGGGGAACACTGAAGCTTTCTTT.

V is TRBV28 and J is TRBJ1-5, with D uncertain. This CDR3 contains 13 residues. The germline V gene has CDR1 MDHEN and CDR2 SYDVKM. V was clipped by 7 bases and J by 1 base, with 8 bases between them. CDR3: CASTPRSNQPQHF. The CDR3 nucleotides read TGTGCCAGCACCCCACGGAGCAATCAGCCCCAGCATTTT.

In DNA, the CDR3 is TGTGCCATCAGAAACAGGGGATGGGGGGAGACCCAGTACTTC. The encoded protein is CAIRNRGWGETQYF. The chain uses TRBV10-3 and TRBJ2-5; TRBD1 agrees at 7 bases. CDR3 length: 14 amino acids. Trimming took 6 bases from V and 5 from J; bases not matched to a gene: 9. Germline-derived CDR1 and CDR2 are ENHRY and SYGVKD.

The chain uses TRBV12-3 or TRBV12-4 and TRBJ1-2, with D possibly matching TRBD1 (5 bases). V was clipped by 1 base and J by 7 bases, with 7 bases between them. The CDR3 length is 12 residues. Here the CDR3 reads CASSLGQLGYTF. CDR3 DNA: TGTGCCAGCAGTTTAGGACAGCTTGGCTACACCTTC.

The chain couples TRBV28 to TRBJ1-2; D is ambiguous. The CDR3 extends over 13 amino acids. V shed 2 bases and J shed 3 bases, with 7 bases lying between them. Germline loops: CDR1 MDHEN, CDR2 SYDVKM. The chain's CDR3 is CASSLRVDYGYTF. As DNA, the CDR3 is TGTGCCAGCAGTTTAAGAGTGGACTATGGCTACACCTTC.

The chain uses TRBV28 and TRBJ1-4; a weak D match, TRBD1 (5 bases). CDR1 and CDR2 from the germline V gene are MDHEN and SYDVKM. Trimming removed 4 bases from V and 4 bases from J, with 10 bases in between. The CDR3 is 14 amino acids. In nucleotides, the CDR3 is TGTGCCAGCAGTTCCGGGGGAATTAATGAAAAACTGTTTTTT. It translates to CASSSGGINEKLFF.

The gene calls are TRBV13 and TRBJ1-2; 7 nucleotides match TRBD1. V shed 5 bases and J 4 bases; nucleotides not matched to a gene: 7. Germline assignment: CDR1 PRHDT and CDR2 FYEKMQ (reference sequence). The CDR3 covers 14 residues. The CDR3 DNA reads TGTGCCAGCAGCGTCAAAGGGACAGCCTATGGCTACACCTTC. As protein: CASSVKGTAYGYTF.